This is a list of T cell receptor beta chains from one sample in a study of blood T cell repertoires in COVID-19. Assay used: immunoSEQ multiplex PCR; TCRdb lists only in-frame clones, some missing. This table has under 300,000 clones, roughly four fifths appearing once. Sample: peripheral blood. All receptors come from a man aged 50-59 years with acute or convalescent COVID-19. Both conserved end residues are trimmed from each CDR3. D genes are given only for firm matches.

D gene,V gene,CDR3 protein
-,TRBV28,ASSTPGTPPYNEQF
-,TRBV6-5,ASRGLQGIEKLF
TRBD1,TRBV27,ASSLANRGPEAF
TRBD1,TRBV5-1,ASSSGQGNSPLH
TRBD2,TRBV5-1,ASSSPGLAGTGELF
-,TRBV9,ASSVVENSPLH
-,TRBV7-9,ASSLAGGTLWPQH
-,TRBV5-6,ASSLVGGTEETQY
TRBD2,TRBV28,ATDRGREKGSEQY
TRBD1,TRBV5-8,ASSHDGTGGWETQY
TRBD1,TRBV3-1/TRBV3-2,ASSHRGQGSTEAF
-,TRBV5-6,ASSLEREGQPQH
TRBD2,TRBV5-5,ALRGRPYEQY
TRBD2,TRBV5-1,ASSSAGGAGDGELF
TRBD1,TRBV15,ATSNGQGTRTGELF
TRBD1,TRBV5-1,ASSLGNGQGASGYT
-,TRBV3-1/TRBV3-2,ASSQGSGGWNSPLH
TRBD2,TRBV4-2,ASSRAPASGNEQF
-,TRBV19,ASRPRATLPYGYT
TRBD1,TRBV12-3/TRBV12-4,ASSLGTGFGYT